This T cell receptor (beta chain) was documented in a study of T-cell reconstitution after alpha-beta-depleted transplantation in children. General study points: It was reported that alpha-beta T cells came from several hundred expanded graft clones (about two months after transplant).

The authors prepared the TCRbeta library with unique molecular identifiers. TCRdb processed the PCR reads anew with MiXCR; each CDR3 protein has one entry. The table lists 200,000 to 300,000 distinct CDR3 sequences, roughly 26% of them singletons. About this clonotype itself: Its antigen is unidentified.

The germline CDR1 and CDR2 sequences are SGHVS and FNYEAQ. The CDR3 sequence is 16 residues long. Trimming stripped 5 bases from V and 5 bases from J, with 21 bases between. This TCR derives from a girl aged 2 to 10 with Fanconi anemia, due to receive a stem cell transplant. The material was PBMCs, obtained before TCRalphabeta/CD19-depleted stem cell transplant. The genes are TRBV7-6 and TRBJ2-5; D is tentatively TRBD1 or TRBD2 (5 bases each). CDR3 sequence: CASSIRGTRGLETQYF. The CDR3 bases are TGTGCCAGCAGCATACGGGGCACTCGTGGGTTGGAGACCCAGTACTTC. Filled out from reference TRBV7-6 and TRBJ2-5, the complete variable domain reads GAGVSQSPRYKVTKRGQDVALRCDPISGHVSLYWYRQALGQGPEFLTYFNYEAQQDKSGLPNDRFSAERPEGSISTLTIQRTEQRDSAMYRCASSIRGTRGLETQYFGPGTRLLVL.